Listed below are T cell receptor beta chains from one sample, sequenced in a study of CD8+ T cells in alopecia areata. TCRdb keeps only in-frame clones here, not all; method: immunoSEQ multiplex PCR. The sample lists about 210,000 clones; roughly 44% were seen once. The source was CD4+ T cells sorted from blood, collected at approximately week 37, from a patient treated with tofacitinib. The receptor source for this set is a human donor with alopecia areata. Each CDR3 is given with its conserved first and last residue. Fields, in order: clone size, CDR3 length, D gene, J gene, V gene, CDR3 DNA, CDR3 protein. A D gene is named only where the DNA matches it firmly. Clone size is stated in some rows and not others, as once, few, many or a class when expanded.

size: -
length: 12
D: -
J: TRBJ2-7
V: TRBV30
DNA: TGTGCCTGGAGTGGAGACTGGGGCGAGCAGTACTTC
CDR3: CAWSGDWGEQYF

size: few
length: 13
D: -
J: TRBJ2-3
V: TRBV4-3
DNA: TGCGCCAGCAGCCAGGAGACAGTGGATACGCAGTATTTT
CDR3: CASSQETVDTQYF

size: -
length: 15
D: -
J: TRBJ2-7
V: TRBV7-9
DNA: TGTGCCAGCAGCTTAGCGGGGGCCTCCTCCTACGAGCAGTACTTC
CDR3: CASSLAGASSYEQYF

size: -
length: 15
D: -
J: TRBJ1-4
V: TRBV5-1
DNA: TGCGCCAGCAGCTTGAACACAGCTACTAATGAAAAACTGTTTTTT
CDR3: CASSLNTATNEKLFF

size: few
length: 17
D: -
J: TRBJ2-7
V: TRBV7-2
DNA: TGTGCCAGCAGCTTACGGCTAGCGTTTGCCGACCCCTACGAGCAGTACTTC
CDR3: CASSLRLAFADPYEQYF

size: -
length: 16
D: -
J: TRBJ1-5
V: TRBV4-2
DNA: TGTGCCAGCAGCCGAGTGAGCGACACCACCTATCAGCCCCAGCATTTT
CDR3: CASSRVSDTTYQPQHF

size: -
length: 14
D: -
J: TRBJ2-7
V: TRBV5-6
DNA: TGTGCCAGCAGCCCCCGACCGGATTCCTACGAGCAGTACTTC
CDR3: CASSPRPDSYEQYF

size: few
length: 11
D: -
J: TRBJ2-3
V: TRBV6-5
DNA: TGTGCCGCCATATACCGGGATACGCAGTATTTT
CDR3: CAAIYRDTQYF

size: few
length: 15
D: -
J: TRBJ1-2
V: TRBV11-2
DNA: TGTGCCAGCAGCCTCGAAGGCGGGGTGAACTATGGCTACACCTTC
CDR3: CASSLEGGVNYGYTF

size: -
length: 15
D: TRBD1
J: TRBJ1-2
V: TRBV7-3
DNA: TGTGCCAGCAGCCCGGGACAGGGGGCGTTTTCTGGCTACACCTTC
CDR3: CASSPGQGAFSGYTF

size: few
length: 14
D: -
J: TRBJ1-5
V: TRBV7-2
DNA: TGTGCCAGCAGCCCAGGACGGTACAATCAGCCCCAGCATTTT
CDR3: CASSPGRYNQPQHF

size: -
length: 16
D: TRBD1
J: TRBJ2-3
V: TRBV4-3
DNA: TGCGCCAGCAGCCGGGCGGACAGGGGTTACACAGATACGCAGTATTTT
CDR3: CASSRADRGYTDTQYF

size: few
length: 15
D: -
J: TRBJ2-2
V: TRBV6-5
DNA: TGTGCCAGCAGCCGACAGGGAGGGTGGACCGGGGAGCTGTTTTTT
CDR3: CASSRQGGWTGELFF

size: -
length: 14
D: -
J: TRBJ1-2
V: TRBV25-1
DNA: TGTGCCAGCAGTGAATACTCAGACAGATATGGCTACACCTTC
CDR3: CASSEYSDRYGYTF

size: few
length: 13
D: -
J: TRBJ2-1
V: TRBV19
DNA: TGTGCCAGTAGCTCCGGGACCCGCAATGAGCAGTTCTTC
CDR3: CASSSGTRNEQFF

size: -
length: 15
D: TRBD1
J: TRBJ2-2
V: TRBV4-3
DNA: TGCGCCAGCAGCGCCCGACAGGGGGTCACCGGGGAGCTGTTTTTT
CDR3: CASSARQGVTGELFF

size: -
length: 17
D: -
J: TRBJ1-4
V: TRBV11-2
DNA: TGTGCCAGCAGCTATTCCGCAGGGCGGACTTTTAATGAAAAACTGTTTTTT
CDR3: CASSYSAGRTFNEKLFF

size: few
length: 15
D: TRBD2
J: TRBJ2-1
V: TRBV2
DNA: TGTGCCAGCAGTGTGGGACTAGCGGGAGTGAATGAGCAGTTCTTC
CDR3: CASSVGLAGVNEQFF

size: -
length: 14
D: TRBD1
J: TRBJ1-5
V: TRBV18
DNA: TGTGCCAGCTCACCTACAGGGGGTGATCAGCCCCAGCATTTT
CDR3: CASSPTGGDQPQHF

size: -
length: 14
D: TRBD1
J: TRBJ2-7
V: TRBV7-9
DNA: TGTGCCAGCACCAAACAGGGGGAGGTCCGCGAGCAGTACTTC
CDR3: CASTKQGEVREQYF

size: -
length: 14
D: -
J: TRBJ2-3
V: TRBV25-1
DNA: TGTGCCAGCAATCCGCTCCGGGAGAAGGTGTCGCAGTATTTT
CDR3: CASNPLREKVSQYF

size: -
length: 13
D: TRBD2
J: TRBJ2-4
V: TRBV11-2
DNA: TGTGCCATAGCGGGGATAGCCAAAAACATTCAGTACTTC
CDR3: CAIAGIAKNIQYF

size: few
length: 15
D: TRBD2
J: TRBJ2-3
V: TRBV23-1
DNA: TGCGCCAGCAATACTGGCGGGAGTTCTCCAGATACGCAGTATTTT
CDR3: CASNTGGSSPDTQYF

size: few
length: 14
D: TRBD2
J: TRBJ2-1
V: TRBV6-5
DNA: TGTGCCAGCAGTCCCGGGACTAGCGGGAGATGGTTGTTCTTC
CDR3: CASSPGTSGRWLFF

size: -
length: 14
D: -
J: TRBJ1-2
V: TRBV19
DNA: TGTGCCAGTAGTGCCCAACAGGGACTCTATGGCTACACCTTC
CDR3: CASSAQQGLYGYTF

size: few
length: 14
D: -
J: TRBJ1-2
V: TRBV4-3
DNA: TGCGCCAGCAGCCAAGTCGGGGGATCCTATGGCTACACCTTC
CDR3: CASSQVGGSYGYTF